This is a list of T cell receptor beta chains from one sample in a study of T-cell memory formation after mild COVID-19. TCRdb called the 5' RACE reads again in MiXCR, with one record for every CDR3 protein. The sample records about 260,000 distinct CDR3 sequences, roughly 8.2% being singletons. The specimen sequenced was PBMCs or a T cell subset sorted from them (not recorded which). The receptor source for this set is a young man who had mild COVID-19 (a few samples of this study predate the infection). Cell type and time point are not known. Both conserved end residues are part of each CDR3. D genes are given only for firm matches. Clone size is not always given. Where it is, it says once, few, many or a class for expanded clones.

>-|TRBV7-3|13|-|TRBJ1-6
CASSPTLYSPLHF
TGTGCCAGCAGCCCTACCCTCTACTCACCCCTCCACTTT
>TRBD2|TRBV4-2|17|many|TRBJ2-5
CASSQAPGLADQETQYF
TGTGCCAGCAGCCAAGCTCCGGGACTAGCGGACCAAGAGACCCAGTACTTC
>-|TRBV19|14|few|TRBJ2-1
CASSIIGSYNEQFF
TGTGCCAGTAGTATTATAGGCTCCTACAATGAGCAGTTCTTC
>-|TRBV6-5|15|-|TRBJ2-3
CASSSPGAITDTQYF
TGTGCCAGCAGTTCGCCCGGGGCGATTACAGATACGCAGTATTTT
>-|TRBV5-1|15|many|TRBJ2-1
CASSRGWSRDNEQFF
TGCGCCAGCAGCCGCGGCTGGAGTAGAGACAATGAGCAGTTCTTC
>-|TRBV12-3/TRBV12-4|14|many|TRBJ2-2
CASSLEWNTGELFF
TGTGCCAGCAGTTTAGAGTGGAACACCGGGGAGCTGTTTTTT
>TRBD2|TRBV2|17|few|TRBJ2-3
CASSALAGGRRADTQYF
TGTGCCAGCAGTGCGCTAGCGGGGGGGCGTCGAGCAGATACGCAGTATTTT
>TRBD2|TRBV5-1|19|few|TRBJ2-3
CASSPPKTSGGPSTDTQYF
TGCGCCAGCAGCCCCCCCAAGACTAGCGGGGGGCCTAGCACAGATACGCAGTATTTT
>TRBD1|TRBV5-1|18|-|TRBJ2-1
CASSSPGWTGGTYNEQFF
TGCGCCAGCAGCTCACCCGGGTGGACAGGGGGGACTTACAATGAGCAGTTCTTC
>TRBD1|TRBV6-5|13|many|TRBJ2-1
CASKEQGAFEQFF
TGTGCCAGCAAAGAACAGGGGGCTTTTGAGCAGTTCTTC
>-|TRBV9|15|many|TRBJ2-1
CASSVGQGPYNEQFF
TGTGCCAGCAGCGTAGGCCAGGGGCCCTACAATGAGCAGTTCTTC
>-|TRBV7-3|13|-|TRBJ2-7
CASSPRDHHEQYF
TGTGCCAGCAGCCCAAGGGACCACCACGAGCAGTACTTC
>TRBD1|TRBV7-9|16|few|TRBJ2-7
CASSSGTGSSSYEQYF
TGTGCCAGCAGTTCCGGGACAGGGTCTAGCTCCTACGAGCAGTACTTC
>-|TRBV3-1|15|many|TRBJ2-7
CASSQDREGFYEQYF
TGTGCCAGCAGCCAAGACCGAGAGGGTTTCTACGAGCAGTACTTC
>TRBD2|TRBV7-8|15|-|TRBJ2-5
CASSLGAGGKETQYF
TGTGCCAGCAGCTTAGGGGCGGGAGGTAAAGAGACCCAGTACTTC
>-|TRBV11-1|13|-|TRBJ2-5
CASSLTAKETQYF
TGTGCCAGCAGCTTGACGGCCAAAGAGACCCAGTACTTC
>-|TRBV29-1|13|few|TRBJ2-7
CSVGGEETYEQYF
TGCAGCGTTGGAGGGGAGGAGACCTACGAGCAGTACTTC
>TRBD1|TRBV11-2|18|few|TRBJ2-6
CASSSYPGTGSGANVLTF
TGTGCCAGCAGCTCGTACCCCGGGACAGGCTCTGGGGCCAACGTCCTGACTTTC
>TRBD1|TRBV20-1|14|-|TRBJ2-1
CSARVGTGGNEQFF
TGCAGTGCTAGAGTGGGGACAGGGGGCAATGAGCAGTTCTTC
>-|TRBV12-3/TRBV12-4|16|-|TRBJ2-7
CASSPTRGDNDYEQYF
TGTGCCAGCAGCCCCACCAGGGGGGATAATGACTACGAGCAGTACTTC
>TRBD1|TRBV5-1|16|-|TRBJ1-1
CASSPRGQPWNTEAFF
TGCGCCAGCAGCCCCAGGGGGCAGCCGTGGAACACTGAAGCTTTCTTT
>-|TRBV19|13|many|TRBJ1-2
CASSDRKRDGYTF
TGTGCCAGTAGTGATCGGAAGCGGGATGGCTACACCTTC
>-|TRBV5-1|14|-|TRBJ2-3
CASSLGRPLDTQYF
TGCGCCAGCAGCTTGGGACGCCCTTTAGATACGCAGTATTTT
>TRBD1|TRBV6-2/TRBV6-3|16|-|TRBJ1-1
CASNKAPQGANTEAFF
TGTGCCAGCAACAAGGCGCCGCAGGGGGCGAACACTGAAGCTTTCTTT
>TRBD1|TRBV7-9|14|few|TRBJ1-2
CASSGGQARWSYTF
TGTGCCAGCAGCGGTGGACAGGCCCGATGGAGCTACACCTTC
>-|TRBV11-2|12|few|TRBJ2-3
CASSTGTDTQYF
TGTGCCAGCAGCACCGGAACAGATACGCAGTATTTT
>-|TRBV12-3/TRBV12-4|13|many|TRBJ2-5
CASRLTGQETQYF
TGTGCCAGCAGATTGACAGGCCAAGAGACCCAGTACTTC
>-|TRBV6-5|11|-|TRBJ2-5
CASYRGETQYF
TGTGCCAGCTATAGGGGGGAGACCCAGTACTTC
>-|TRBV4-2|14|-|TRBJ1-1
CASSQEQGFTEAFF
TGTGCCAGCAGCCAAGAACAGGGTTTCACTGAAGCTTTCTTT
>TRBD2|TRBV12-3/TRBV12-4|15|many|TRBJ2-1
CASSLGRGGYNEQFF
TGTGCCAGCAGCCTCGGGAGGGGGGGTTACAATGAGCAGTTCTTC
>-|TRBV9|14|few|TRBJ2-1
CASSVGATPGEQFF
TGTGCCAGCAGCGTAGGGGCAACTCCAGGGGAGCAGTTCTTC
>-|TRBV5-1|14|many|TRBJ2-5
CASSPLTSGETQYF
TGCGCCAGCAGCCCGCTCACTAGTGGCGAGACCCAGTACTTC
>-|TRBV7-8|11|-|TRBJ2-1
CASTEAVEQFF
TGTGCCAGCACAGAGGCCGTCGAGCAGTTCTTC
>-|TRBV5-4|14|-|TRBJ1-2
CASSSHGVTYGYTF
TGTGCCAGCAGCTCACACGGGGTGACCTATGGCTACACCTTC
>TRBD1|TRBV10-3|14|-|TRBJ2-7
CAISELDRGHEQYF
TGTGCCATCAGTGAGTTGGACAGGGGGCACGAGCAGTACTTC
>TRBD1|TRBV20-1|13|many|TRBJ1-2
CSAREPDREGYTF
TGCAGTGCTAGAGAACCGGACAGGGAGGGCTACACCTTC
>TRBD2|TRBV25-1|17|-|TRBJ2-5
CASSFGLAGLYQETQYF
TGTGCCAGCAGTTTCGGACTAGCGGGATTGTACCAAGAGACCCAGTACTTC
>-|TRBV20-1|14|few|TRBJ2-2
CSAMAYANTGELFF
TGCAGTGCTATGGCTTACGCTAACACCGGGGAGCTGTTTTTT
>TRBD1|TRBV5-1|15|-|TRBJ1-4
CASSPLTGQGEKLFF
TGCGCCAGCAGCCCGCTGACAGGGCAGGGTGAAAAACTGTTTTTT
>-|TRBV27|15|few|TRBJ2-1
CASSLYLSSYNEQFF
TGTGCCAGCAGTTTATACCTGAGCTCCTACAATGAGCAGTTCTTC
>-|TRBV27|14|-|TRBJ2-5
CASSQTGNAETQYF
TGTGCCAGCAGCCAAACAGGGAATGCAGAGACCCAGTACTTC
>TRBD1|TRBV18|14|-|TRBJ2-5
CASSSGQEGETQYF
TGTGCCAGCTCATCGGGACAGGAAGGCGAGACCCAGTACTTC
>-|TRBV5-1|15|many|TRBJ2-3
CASSLLFLPTDTQYF
TGCGCCAGCAGCTTGTTGTTCCTACCCACAGATACGCAGTATTTT
>-|TRBV3-1|14|many|TRBJ2-2
CASSPPGDTGELFF
TGTGCCAGCAGCCCCCCAGGGGACACCGGGGAGCTGTTTTTT
>-|TRBV6-1|15|-|TRBJ1-1
CASTDTSFMNTEAFF
TGTGCCAGCACAGACACCTCGTTCATGAACACTGAAGCTTTCTTT
>-|TRBV24-1|15|-|TRBJ2-1
CATSDLSGEGDEQFF
TGTGCCACCAGTGATTTGTCAGGGGAAGGCGATGAGCAGTTCTTC